These 9 T cell receptor beta chains originate from one sample sequenced in a study of cytomegalovirus exposure and HLA in healthy donors. It was with 60 Vbeta and 13 Jbeta primers that the PCR ran. Some clones are missing from TCRdb's copy, which holds only in-frame ones; the method was immunoSEQ multiplex PCR. Of nearly 200,000 clones listed, over 65% are singletons. Specimen: PBMCs. The receptors were gathered from a boy aged 2 to 9 in good health and CMV-seronegative.

This rearrangement joins TRBV7-9 to TRBJ1-4; 7 positions match TRBD1. After removal of 3 bases from V and 3 bases from J, the junction contained 1 base not matched to a gene. The CDR3 runs 14 residues. Germline CDR1 SEHNR, CDR2 FQNEAQ (reference sequence). The CDR3 bases are TGTGCCAGCAGCTTGGGACAGCCTAATGAAAAACTGTTTTTT. Translating gives CASSLGQPNEKLFF.

The rearrangement uses TRBV2 and TRBJ2-1, with 7 bases that match TRBD2. The CDR3 is 14 amino acids. J gave up 7 bases and V 11 bases, and 14 bases lay outside the gene matches. Germline V gives CDR1 SNHLY, CDR2 FYNNEI. Here the CDR3 reads CALRGETSPNEQFF. The DNA of the CDR3 is TGTGCCCTCCGAGGGGAGACTAGCCCGAATGAGCAGTTCTTC.

This chain links TRBV5-8 with TRBJ2-5, with 7 bases lining up with TRBD2. The CDR3 extends over 13 amino acids. After removal of 7 bases from V and 0 bases from J, the junction contained 3 bases not matched to a gene. Germline CDR1 SGHTS, CDR2 YDEGEE. The CDR3 sequence: CASDRGDQETQYF. CDR3 sequence (DNA): TGTGCCAGCGATCGGGGGGACCAAGAGACCCAGTACTTC.

The DNA of the CDR3 is TGTGCCTGCGCTAAGGGGGAAGCTTTCTTT. Translated: CACAKGEAFF. This sequence joins TRBV30 and TRBJ1-1; the D gene is possibly TRBD1 (5 bases). The CDR3 totals 10 residues. V was shortened by 6 bases and J by 8 bases, with 10 bases between the two germline ends. Germline V gene lookup returns CDR1 GTSNPN and CDR2 SVGIG (reference sequence).

The chain carries TRBV5-4 and TRBJ2-3; 11 bases line up with TRBD1. V shed 4 bases and J 5 bases; nucleotides not matched to a gene: 3. Germline CDR1 is SGHNT and CDR2 is YYREEE (reference sequence). CDR3 length equals 14 residues. The DNA for the CDR3 is TGTGCCAGCAGCGGGACAGGGGGGGTAGATACGCAGTATTTT. Its translation: CASSGTGGVDTQYF.

This clone came up a few times. The CDR3 spells CASSRGGTGVSNQPQHF. As DNA, the CDR3 is TGTGCCAGTAGTCGGGGGGGGACAGGGGTTAGCAATCAGCCCCAGCATTTT. The genes are TRBV19 and TRBJ1-5; 10 nucleotides agree with TRBD1. Germline lookup yields CDR1 LNHDA and CDR2 SQIVND (reference sequence). CDR3 length: 17 residues. J was trimmed by 0 bases and V by 5 bases; bases with no gene match: 7.

The V gene is TRBV6-1, the J gene TRBJ1-5; D is ambiguous. CDR1 is MNHNS and CDR2 is SASEGT in the germline V gene. This CDR3 is 15 amino acids long. The ends were cut back, 1 base at V and 3 bases at J, with 10 bases in the middle. The DNA of the CDR3 is TGTGCCAGCAGTGAAGGCAGAACCCTCAATCAGCCCCAGCATTTT. Protein sequence: CASSEGRTLNQPQHF.

The chain uses TRBV6-6 and TRBJ1-1; D is perhaps TRBD1 (5 bases). CDR3 length: 13 residues. Germline V lookup: CDR1 MNHNY, CDR2 SVGAGI (reference sequence). The ends were cut back, 5 bases at V and 3 bases at J, with 10 bases in the middle. CDR3 DNA: TGTGCCAGCAGTGGCAGGGCTTACACTGAAGCTTTCTTT. Its protein is CASSGRAYTEAFF.

This clone has a handful of counts. V is TRBV4-2 and J is TRBJ2-1, with 15 bases identical to TRBD2. With V trimmed by 4 bases and J by 8 bases, 6 bases remained unmatched. CDR1 is LGHNA, CDR2 YNFKEQ, per germline. There are 16 residues in the CDR3. Here the CDR3 reads CASSLGLAGGRDEQFF. The CDR3 DNA follows: TGTGCCAGCAGCCTCGGACTAGCGGGGGGGCGGGATGAGCAGTTCTTC.